The 5 T cell receptor beta chains below come from one sample, sequenced in a study of cytomegalovirus exposure and HLA in healthy donors. The PCR used 60 Vbeta and 13 Jbeta primers. TCRdb keeps only in-frame clones here, not all; method: immunoSEQ multiplex PCR. This sample has about 150,000 clones, with around four fifths found just once. The sequenced sample was PBMCs. These receptors were collected from a woman between 50 and 59 years old in good health and CMV-seropositive.

The rearrangement joins TRBV6-6 to TRBJ1-2, with D maybe TRBD1 (5 bases). The CDR3 runs to 13 residues. The germline V and J ends were trimmed by 6 bases and 2 bases, with 10 bases remaining between them. Germline CDR1 reads MNHNY; CDR2 reads SVGAGI (reference sequence). This CDR3 is CASRLRGNYGYTF. The CDR3 nucleotides read TGTGCCAGCAGATTGCGGGGGAACTATGGCTACACCTTC.

The chain uses TRBV7-8 and TRBJ2-5, with D tentatively TRBD1 (5 bases). Germline V gene sequence: CDR1 SGHVS, CDR2 FQNEAQ. With 3 bases removed from V and 5 bases from J, the gap between germline ends came to 10 bases. The CDR3 contains 13 residues. DNA of the CDR3: TGTGCCAGCAGCTTCAGACAGTTTGAGACCCAGTACTTC. It specifies CASSFRQFETQYF.

This clone occurred once. The CDR3 DNA follows: TGTGCCAGTAGTATAGACCGGGAGACCCAGTACTTC. Protein product: CASSIDRETQYF. The chain carries TRBV19 and TRBJ2-5; D remains unclear. Trimming pared 0 bases from V and 5 bases from J, leaving 4 bases between. CDR3 length: 12 amino acids. Germline CDR1 LNHDA, CDR2 SQIVND (reference sequence).

The chain is built from TRBV29-1 and TRBJ1-1; 9 nucleotides agree with TRBD1. Trimming removed 7 bases from V and 4 bases from J; junction bases left unmatched: 4. CDR3 length: 12 residues. Germline V gene lookup returns CDR1 SQVTM and CDR2 ANQGSEA. The DNA for the CDR3 is TGCAGCGGAAGACAGGGGGTCACTGAAGCTTTCTTT. Its translation: CSGRQGVTEAFF.

Details on this clone: The junction departs from germline at one end; a sequencing error may be responsible. This same CDR3 is encoded by further DNA sequences in the sample. The genes are TRBV9 and TRBJ2-3; D remains unclear. The CDR3 extends over 14 amino acids. Germline CDR1 reads SGDLS; CDR2 reads YYNGEE. The CDR3 DNA reads TGCGCCAGCAGCGTAGTAGCCGGCCCAGATACGCAGTATTTT. Translation: CASSVVAGPDTQYF.